This T cell receptor beta chain was retrieved from a study of blood T cell repertoires in COVID-19. The overall study: Sites in the United States, Italy and Spain provided acute and convalescent COVID-19 samples. The analysed material was cDNA or gDNA that came from T cells, B-cell-depleted T cells, or PBMCs.

This table comes from immunoSEQ multiplex PCR, and its TCRdb copy is limited to in-frame clones, with some not included. There are 250,000 to 350,000 clones in the sample; 70% to 85% occur only once, and about 1.6% lies in the top ten. This CDR3 spans 12 amino acids. Germline CDR1 reads SGHTA; CDR2 reads FQGNSA. V lost 1 base and J 11 bases, leaving 11 bases between the germline ends. This chain joins TRBV7-2 and TRBJ1-1; D remains ambiguous. Sequenced: peripheral blood. The TCR sequence derives from a human donor with COVID-19, enrolled during active disease. The donor label of this sample is uncertain. CDR3 sequence: CASSLVPLRAFF. For the CDR3, the DNA is TGTGCCAGCAGCTTAGTCCCCTTGCGGGCTTTCTTT. Combining the CDR3 with reference TRBV7-2 and TRBJ1-1 gives the whole variable domain GAGVSQSPSNKVTEKGKDVELRCDPISGHTALYWYRQSLGQGLEFLIYFQGNSAPDKSGLPSDRFSAERTGGSVSTLTIQRTQQEDSAVYLCASSLVPLRAFFGQGTRLTVV.